The TCR beta chain described here comes from a study of cytomegalovirus exposure and HLA in healthy donors. Background on the study: A prior analysis found some 110 million unique TCR beta sequences from around 180 million T cells. Points from the study as a whole: Researchers catalogued roughly 170 TCR beta chains as cytomegalovirus-associated.

Of note for this clone: Its antigen is unknown.

13 Jbeta primers and 60 Vbeta primers were used for the PCR. Authors' analysis steps: In a later analysis, the count reached some 88 million unique TCR beta chains, with about 9.9 million shared. The table came from immunoSEQ multiplex PCR; TCRdb's copy has only in-frame clones and leaves some out. V and J calls and clone size are those listed in that table; D and trimming were worked out from the DNA. This repertoire shows around 140,000 clones, approximately 80% found once; its top ten account for 1.5% to 2%. The germline gives CDR1 SEHNR, CDR2 FQNEAQ (reference sequence). The CDR3 has 19 residues. V was pared by 1 base and J by 1 base, with 12 bases of the junction left unmatched. Donors were ostensibly healthy at sampling, although undocumented immune exposures were probable.

What was sequenced was PBMCs. This sequence joins TRBV7-9 and TRBJ2-2, with TRBD1 identical over 7 bases. This receptor was identified in a man aged 35-49 years in good health and CMV-seronegative. This chain's CDR3 is CASSLGRAGRGMNTGELFF. The CDR3 nucleotides are TGTGCCAGCAGCTTAGGAAGGGCTGGCAGGGGGATGAACACCGGGGAGCTGTTTTTT.